The clone carrying this TCR beta chain appeared many times. Its antigen is not identified. The observed sequence ends 3 residues before the CDR3 terminus, with the missing tail filled in from the germline J gene. All CVID subjects were on immunoglobulin replacement for at least one year. The sample belongs to a study of T cell clonality in common variable immunodeficiency. Produced via immunoSEQ multiplex PCR; TCRdb's table is partial and in-frame only. The repertoire has tens of thousands of clones, none seen only once; the ten largest take about 3%. General study results and limits: Links between repertoire features and CVID complications were heterogeneity-limited. Reportedly, TCR beta sequences from common variable immunodeficiency showed fewer deletions and N-nucleotide insertions.

Germline V gives CDR1 DFQATT, CDR2 SNEGSKA (reference sequence). Trimming cost V 3 bases and J 4 bases, with 15 bases left between them. There are 14 residues in the CDR3. This TCR was sampled from a human donor with common variable immunodeficiency. The chain joins TRBV20-1 to TRBJ1-1; D possibly corresponds to TRBD1 (5 bases). The sample taken for sequencing was peripheral blood mononuclear cells. The CDR3 region is CSARGGRESTEAFF. CDR3 DNA (partial): TGCAGTGCTAGGGGAGGCAGGGAGAGCACTGAA.